This T cell receptor (beta chain) emerged from a study of cytomegalovirus exposure and HLA in healthy donors. General study points: A later analysis showed TCR association rates differing by HLA locus, peaking at DRB1 and lowest at HLA-C. Apparent HLA restriction characterized most CMV-associated TCR beta chains in a later analysis.

60 Vbeta and 13 Jbeta primers were used in PCR. Method: immunoSEQ multiplex PCR; TCRdb's copy keeps in-frame clones and lacks some. The data show 210,000 or so clones, 70% to 80% seen once. As for this clone: Its antigen remains unidentified.

Each donor's status was that of a healthy bone marrow donor. Per germline, CDR1 MDHEN and CDR2 SYDVKM. The CDR3 runs 13 residues. V lost 9 bases and J 4 bases, leaving 15 bases between the germline ends. The gene calls are TRBV28 and TRBJ1-1; tentative D call: TRBD1 (5 bases). Sequenced input: PBMCs. The clonotype was recovered from a woman aged 25 to 39 in good health and CMV-seropositive. The CDR3 DNA sequence: TGTGCCAGTGATAGTCAGGGATCCACTGAAGCTTTCTTT. It yields the protein CASDSQGSTEAFF.